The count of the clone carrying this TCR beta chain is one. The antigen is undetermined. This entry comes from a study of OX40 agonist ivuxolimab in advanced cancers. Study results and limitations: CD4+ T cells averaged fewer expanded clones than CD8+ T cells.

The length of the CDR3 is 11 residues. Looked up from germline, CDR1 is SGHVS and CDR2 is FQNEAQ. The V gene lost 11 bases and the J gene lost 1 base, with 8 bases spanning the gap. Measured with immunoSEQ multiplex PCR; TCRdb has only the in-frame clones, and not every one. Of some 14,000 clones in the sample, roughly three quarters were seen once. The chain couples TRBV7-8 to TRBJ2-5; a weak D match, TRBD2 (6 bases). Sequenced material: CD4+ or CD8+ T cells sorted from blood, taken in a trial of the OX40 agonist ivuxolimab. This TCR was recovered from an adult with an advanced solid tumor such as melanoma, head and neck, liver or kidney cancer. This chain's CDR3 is CAGGAQETQYF. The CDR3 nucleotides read TGTGCCGGAGGGGCCCAAGAGACCCAGTACTTC. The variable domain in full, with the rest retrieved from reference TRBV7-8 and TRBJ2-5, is GAGVSQSPRYKVAKRGQDVALRCDPISGHVSLFWYQQALGQGPEFLTYFQNEAQLDKSGLPSDRFFAERPEGSVSTLKIQRTQQEDSAVYLCAGGAQETQYFGPGTRLLVL.